A single sample is the source of the 21 T cell receptor beta chains below, sequenced in a study of cytomegalovirus exposure and HLA in healthy donors. This PCR relied on a set of 60 Vbeta primers and 13 Jbeta primers. Measured with immunoSEQ multiplex PCR; TCRdb has only the in-frame clones, and not every one. The sample records 120,000 or so clones, about four fifths being singletons. Sequenced: PBMCs. These receptors were collected from a man between 18 and 35 years old in good health and CMV-seronegative.

Here the CDR3 DNA reads TGTGCCAGCAGCTATACGAACACCGGGGAGCTGTTTTTT. It is translated as CASSYTNTGELFF. The chain joins TRBV11-2 to TRBJ2-2, with D unclear. V lost 4 bases, J lost 0 bases, and 3 bases lay in between. This CDR3 region has 13 residues. CDR1 is SGHAT and CDR2 is FQNNGV in the germline V gene.

The rearrangement links TRBV13 to TRBJ1-1; 8 bases match TRBD1. Per the germline V gene, CDR1 is PRHDT and CDR2 is FYEKMQ (reference sequence). This CDR3 is 15 amino acids long. Trimming at V came to 4 bases and at J to 10 bases, leaving 14 bases not matched to a gene. The CDR3 protein is CASSSGQGKGAGAFF. CDR3 sequence (DNA): TGTGCCAGCAGCTCAGGACAGGGAAAGGGGGCCGGAGCTTTCTTT.

As to this clone: Other DNA sequences from this sample encode an identical CDR3 as well. This rearrangement joins TRBV7-8 to TRBJ1-3, with D unresolved. The V gene lost 2 bases and the J gene lost 0 bases, with 5 bases spanning the gap. The V gene's germline CDR1 is SGHVS and CDR2 FQNEAQ. The CDR3 runs 14 residues. The CDR3 DNA reads TGTGCCAGCAGCTTATCCCACTCTGGAAACACCATATATTTT. It encodes CASSLSHSGNTIYF.

The genes are TRBV7-6 and TRBJ2-7; a weak D match, TRBD1 (5 bases). The CDR3 consists of 14 residues. The V gene's germline CDR1 is SGHVS and CDR2 FNYEAQ. V shed 1 base and J shed 6 bases, with 13 bases lying between them. For the CDR3, the DNA is TGTGCCAGCAGCTTAGTTCAGGGAAATTCCGAGCAGTACTTC. This sequence encodes CASSLVQGNSEQYF.

The rearrangement links TRBV7-6 to TRBJ2-3, with 8 bases matching TRBD1. There are 14 residues in the CDR3. The junction had 7 bases not matched to a gene; V was cut back by 5 bases and J by 6 bases. CDR1 and CDR2 from the germline V gene are SGHVS and FNYEAQ. Here the CDR3 DNA reads TGTGCCAGCAGCGGCCTTACAGGGGGGGATACGCAGTATTTT. Encoded protein: CASSGLTGGDTQYF. Filled out from reference TRBV7-6 and TRBJ2-3, the complete variable domain reads GAGVSQSPRYKVTKRGQDVALRCDPISGHVSLYWYRQALGQGPEFLTYFNYEAQQDKSGLPNDRFSAERPEGSISTLTIQRTEQRDSAMYRCASSGLTGGDTQYFGPGTRLTVL.

Here the CDR3 reads CASSPRTGRGEQYF. The CDR3 bases are TGTGCCAGCTCACCACGGACAGGGAGAGGCGAGCAGTACTTC. V usage is TRBV18 and J usage is TRBJ2-7; 8 nucleotides match TRBD1. Germline V gene data show CDR1 as KGHSH and CDR2 as LQKENI. V was pared by 1 base and J by 6 bases, with 5 bases of the junction left unmatched. The CDR3 is 14 residues long.

The V gene is TRBV10-3, the J gene TRBJ1-1, with TRBD1 identical over 7 bases. The CDR3 consists of 12 residues. The V gene's germline CDR1 is ENHRY and CDR2 SYGVKD. V lost 8 bases and J lost 1; bases outside the gene matches: 1. In DNA form, the CDR3 reads TGTGCCATCGGGACAGAGAACACTGAAGCTTTCTTT. This sequence encodes CAIGTENTEAFF.

This chain links TRBV11-2 with TRBJ1-4, with 7 nucleotides matching TRBD1. This CDR3 region has 14 residues. Germline CDR1 is SGHAT and CDR2 is FQNNGV. The ends lost 6 bases at V and 4 bases at J; junction bases unmatched: 5. CDR3 region: CASRANRGNEKLFF. The CDR3, as DNA: TGTGCCAGCAGAGCTAACAGGGGTAATGAAAAACTGTTTTTT.

This clone was seen just once. The chain has TRBV28 and TRBJ1-5; 8 bases are a match to TRBD1. J was trimmed by 2 bases and V by 5 bases; bases with no gene match: 14. The germline V gene encodes CDR1 MDHEN and CDR2 SYDVKM. This CDR3 has 18 residues. The DNA for the CDR3 is TGTGCCAGCAGTGCGTCCGATTACAGGGGGTTGGGCAATCAGCCCCAGCATTTT. It is translated as CASSASDYRGLGNQPQHF.

This clone was recorded once. The chain couples TRBV2 to TRBJ1-4; TRBD1 agrees at 9 bases. Trimming took 2 bases from V and 5 from J; bases not matched to a gene: 3. The CDR3 is 15 amino acids. Germline V gene data show CDR1 as SNHLY and CDR2 as FYNNEI. CDR3 sequence reads: CASSESGTGNEKLFF. CDR3 nucleotide sequence: TGTGCCAGCAGTGAATCTGGGACAGGGAATGAAAAACTGTTTTTT.

The V gene is TRBV19, the J gene TRBJ2-3; perhaps TRBD1 as D (5 bases). Germline values: CDR1 LNHDA, CDR2 SQIVND (reference sequence). Trimming left V 4 bases short and J 0 bases short, with 8 bases between. This CDR3 has 14 residues. CDR3 sequence reads: CASSTGMSTDTQYF. CDR3 nucleotides: TGTGCCAGTAGTACAGGGATGAGCACAGATACGCAGTATTTT.

The chain joins TRBV2 to TRBJ2-7; D gene unclear. The germline gives CDR1 SNHLY, CDR2 FYNNEI. This CDR3 is built from 12 residues. V lost 4 bases to trimming and J lost 4 bases, with 8 bases between them. The CDR3 nucleotides are TGTGCCAGCAGTGGAGTTCATTACGAGCAGTACTTC. Translating it yields CASSGVHYEQYF.

This clone was observed once. The chain recombines TRBV10-1 with TRBJ2-6, with 8 nucleotides matching TRBD1. This CDR3 is 16 amino acids long. From germline, CDR1 is WNHNN and CDR2 SYGVQD (reference sequence). The junction had 5 bases not matched to a gene; V was cut back by 5 bases and J by 2 bases. CDR3 bases: TGCGCCAGCAGTAAGGACAGGGATGCTGGGGCCAACGTCCTGACTTTC. Protein product: CASSKDRDAGANVLTF.

In DNA form, the CDR3 reads TGTGCCAGCAGCTCCAAGACAGGGGCCTACGAGCAGTACTTC. This encodes CASSSKTGAYEQYF. The chain joins TRBV5-5 to TRBJ2-7, with 8 bases fitting TRBD1. V lost 3 bases, J lost 2 bases, and 4 bases stayed unmatched. Germline V gives CDR1 SGHKS, CDR2 YYEKEE (reference sequence). The CDR3 extends over 14 amino acids.

The rearrangement joins TRBV5-1 to TRBJ1-2, with D maybe TRBD1 (5 bases). V shed 1 base and J shed 7 bases, with 11 bases lying between them. Germline V gene data show CDR1 as SGHRS and CDR2 as YFSETQ. This CDR3 has 13 residues. This CDR3 reads CASSLSGDGGYTF. CDR3 DNA: TGCGCCAGCAGCTTGTCGGGGGACGGTGGCTACACCTTC.

The rearrangement links TRBV6-1 to TRBJ2-4; weak D call: TRBD2 (5 bases). Germline CDR1 is MNHNS and CDR2 is SASEGT. Trimming took off 3 bases at V and 7 bases at J, with 13 bases between the two ends. The CDR3 extends over 14 amino acids. The CDR3 sequence is CASSDGLAPNIQYF. DNA of the CDR3: TGTGCCAGCAGTGACGGACTCGCCCCGAACATTCAGTACTTC.

This clone is a singleton in its sample. The gene calls are TRBV15 and TRBJ1-2, with D possibly being TRBD1 (6 bases). The germline V gene has CDR1 LNHNV and CDR2 YYDKDF (reference sequence). The CDR3 contains 13 residues. V lost 1 base to trimming and J lost 5 bases, with 8 bases between them. The CDR3 nucleotides read TGTGCCACCAGCAGAGCAGGGGAGTATGGCTACACCTTC. It encodes CATSRAGEYGYTF.

J is TRBJ1-4 and V is TRBV9; D remains ambiguous. The ends were cut back, 0 bases at V and 3 bases at J, with 15 bases in the middle. This CDR3 has 17 amino acids. The V gene's germline CDR1 is SGDLS and CDR2 YYNGEE. CDR3 amino acids: CASSVGGSRKSNEKLFF. CDR3 coding DNA: TGTGCCAGCAGCGTAGGTGGCAGTCGCAAATCTAATGAAAAACTGTTTTTT.

The CDR3 is CASSLDAGGASDTQYF. DNA for the CDR3: TGTGCCAGCAGCTTAGATGCCGGGGGGGCTTCGGATACGCAGTATTTT. The rearrangement uses TRBV11-3 and TRBJ2-3, with 8 bases lining up with TRBD2. Germline V gene sequence: CDR1 SGHNT, CDR2 YENEEA. The CDR3 consists of 16 residues. V lost 0 bases to trimming and J lost 6 bases; unmatched junction nucleotides: 8.

This clone was detected only once. V gene TRBV7-3 combines with J gene TRBJ2-3, with D hard to call. CDR3 length: 13 amino acids. From germline, CDR1 is SGHTA and CDR2 FQGTGA. V was trimmed by 5 bases and J by 8 bases, leaving 14 bases between them. The CDR3 nucleotides are TGTGCCAGCAGCCTCACTCAGGCCCCTACGCAGTATTTT. Protein product: CASSLTQAPTQYF.

The rearrangement joins TRBV5-8 to TRBJ2-7, with D perhaps matching TRBD1 (6 bases). The CDR3 is made up of 13 amino acids. V was cut by 0 bases and J by 6 bases, with 10 bases left in between. The germline V gene encodes CDR1 SGHTS and CDR2 YDEGEE. The CDR3 region is CASSLGTGLEQYF. The CDR3 DNA reads TGTGCCAGCAGCTTGGGAACAGGGCTCGAGCAGTACTTC. The whole variable domain, filled in from reference TRBV5-8 and TRBJ2-7, reads EAGVTQSPTHLIKTRGQQATLRCSPISGHTSVYWYQQALGLGLQFLLWYDEGEERNRGNFPPRFSGRQFPNYSSELNVNALELEDSALYLCASSLGTGLEQYFGPGTRLTVT.